These 15 T cell receptor beta chains originate from one sample sequenced in a study of CD8 T cells in Susac syndrome. After extraction with the RNeasy kit, about 0.45 to 1 ug of the RNA was reverse transcribed using random hexamers. One entry per CDR3 protein, called by TCRdb with MiXCR from the immunoSEQ multiplex PCR reads. The sample contains under 250,000 distinct CDR3 sequences, around 95% of which appear only once. The sequencing input was CD4+ T cells from PBMCs. The receptors stem from a human donor with multiple sclerosis.

The V call is TRBV7-9, the J call TRBJ1-1; D call uncertain. CDR3 length equals 13 residues. The ends were cut back, 1 base at V and 4 bases at J, with 7 bases in the middle. Germline V gene sequence: CDR1 SEHNR, CDR2 FQNEAQ (reference sequence). The CDR3 DNA reads as TGTGCCAGCAGCTTAGAGGCCGGCACTGAAGCTTTCTTT. Protein: CASSLEAGTEAFF.

The chain uses TRBV12-5 and TRBJ1-2; no definite D call. With 0 bases removed from V and 6 bases from J, the gap between germline ends came to 14 bases. The germline CDR1 and CDR2 sequences are LGHNT and FRNRAP. CDR3 length: 15 residues. The CDR3 sequence: CASGLVHAERDGYTF. The CDR3 nucleotides read TGTGCTAGTGGTTTGGTACACGCAGAACGGGATGGCTACACCTTC. Full variable domain (remainder filled in from reference TRBV12-5 and TRBJ1-2): DARVTQTPRHKVTEMGQEVTMRCQPILGHNTVFWYRQTMMQGLELLAYFRNRAPLDDSGMPKDRFSAEMPDATLATLKIQPSEPRDSAVYFCASGLVHAERDGYTFGSGTRLTVV.

The CDR3 protein is CAWSVLRGRLAGELFF. For the CDR3, the DNA is TGTGCCTGGAGTGTACTCAGGGGGCGTTTGGCCGGGGAGCTGTTTTTT. The chain combines TRBV30 with TRBJ2-2; 8 bases are shared with TRBD1. From germline, CDR1 is GTSNPN and CDR2 SVGIG (reference sequence). This CDR3 is 16 amino acids long. V shed 0 bases, J shed 6 bases, and the junction held 9 bases outside the gene matches.

V is TRBV30 and J is TRBJ1-4; no firm D call. The CDR3 is 13 amino acids. Trimming cost V 1 base and J 8 bases, with 11 bases left between them. Looked up from germline, CDR1 is GTSNPN and CDR2 is SVGIG (reference sequence). DNA of the CDR3: TGTGCCTGGAGTGGGGCGATCCGGGAAAAACTGTTTTTT. Amino acid sequence: CAWSGAIREKLFF.

The chain combines TRBV30 with TRBJ2-2; the match to TRBD1 covers 8 bases. V dropped 2 bases and J dropped 5; count of bases not matched to a gene: 10. This CDR3 has 16 residues. Germline CDR1 is GTSNPN and CDR2 is SVGIG (reference sequence). The CDR3 bases are TGTGCCTGGAGTTTTTGGGGGCAGGGGGCGACCGGGGAGCTGTTTTTT. Encoded protein: CAWSFWGQGATGELFF.

The chain joins TRBV27 to TRBJ1-1; TRBD1 aligns across 7 bases. The CDR3 is 11 residues long. Germline V CDR1 and CDR2: MNHEY, SMNVEV (reference sequence). DNA for the CDR3: TGTGGTCTCCAGGGGGGTACTGAAGCTTTCTTT. Translating gives CGLQGGTEAFF.

V usage is TRBV6-5 and J usage is TRBJ1-6, with D possibly matching TRBD1 (5 bases). There are 17 residues in the CDR3. Trimming stripped 0 bases from V and 10 bases from J, with 19 bases between. Germline CDR1 is MNHEY and CDR2 is SVGAGI. CDR3 DNA sequence: TGTGCCAGCAGTTACTCGATCTGGGGCGGCTTATTCTCACCCCTCCACTTT. It encodes CASSYSIWGGLFSPLHF.

The chain has TRBV12-3 or TRBV12-4 and TRBJ2-2, with D hard to call. The CDR3 length is 16 residues. Trimming cost V 10 bases and J 0 bases, with 18 bases left between them. The CDR3 sequence is CATVGSGDSNTGELFF. CDR3 bases: TGTGCCACTGTGGGTTCAGGAGATTCGAACACCGGGGAGCTGTTTTTT.

The chain combines TRBV7-2 with TRBJ1-6; D is undetermined. The CDR3 runs to 16 residues. The V end was cut by 2 bases, the J end by 6 bases, with 14 bases between. The germline gives CDR1 SGHTA, CDR2 FQGNSA. CDR3 nucleotides: TGTGCCAGCAGCTTATTCCCGGGAAATTTTAATTCACCCCTCCACTTT. Protein: CASSLFPGNFNSPLHF.

The chain has TRBV11-2 and TRBJ2-1; tentative D call: TRBD1 (5 bases). The CDR3 contains 15 residues. V was trimmed by 5 bases and J by 3 bases, leaving 14 bases between them. Germline V lookup: CDR1 SGHAT, CDR2 FQNNGV. The CDR3 reads CASSVGPGNYNEQFF. In DNA form, the CDR3 reads TGTGCCAGCAGCGTTGGCCCAGGGAACTACAATGAGCAGTTCTTC.

The chain recombines TRBV28 with TRBJ1-1, with unresolved D. CDR1 MDHEN and CDR2 SYDVKM come from the germline V gene. The CDR3 contains 15 residues. V dropped 5 bases and J dropped 4 bases, with 17 bases sitting between them. The CDR3 loop reads CASSPPPRQSTEAFF. The CDR3 DNA reads TGTGCCAGCAGTCCCCCCCCGAGGCAGAGCACTGAAGCTTTCTTT.

Here the CDR3 reads CASSYGGGVTQYYEQYF. The DNA of the CDR3 is TGTGCCAGCAGTTACGGCGGGGGTGTTACACAATACTACGAGCAGTACTTC. The chain links TRBV6-5 to TRBJ2-7; 7 bases are shared with TRBD2. Germline CDR1 and CDR2: MNHEY and SVGAGI. This CDR3 spans 17 amino acids. Germline trimming cut 2 bases from V and 3 bases from J; bases unmatched to any gene: 13.

The V gene is TRBV7-9, the J gene TRBJ1-2; D not resolved. The CDR3 has 16 residues. Germline values: CDR1 SEHNR, CDR2 FQNEAQ (reference sequence). V was trimmed by 1 base and J by 8 bases, leaving 20 bases between them. In DNA form, the CDR3 reads TGTGCCAGCAGCTTAGTTGAATTCTGGACGATGAGGGGCTACACCTTC. Its translation is CASSLVEFWTMRGYTF.

This chain joins TRBV29-1 and TRBJ2-1, with 8 bases matching TRBD2. This CDR3 has 13 residues. In germline, CDR1 is SQVTM, CDR2 ANQGSEA. The ends lost 2 bases at V and 8 bases at J; junction bases unmatched: 5. The CDR3 sequence: CSVEREGGDEQFF. The CDR3 nucleotides are TGCAGCGTTGAACGGGAGGGGGGCGATGAGCAGTTCTTC.

The chain is built from TRBV19 and TRBJ2-2; 12 positions match TRBD2. Per the germline V gene, CDR1 is LNHDA and CDR2 is SQIVND (reference sequence). Unmatched junction bases numbered 7, after V lost 5 bases and J lost 3 bases. The CDR3 has 17 residues. The CDR3, as DNA: TGTGCCAGTAGTCTAGCGGGGGGGCCTACGTACACCGGGGAGCTGTTTTTT. It encodes CASSLAGGPTYTGELFF.